The source of this TCR beta chain is a study of human T cells and chemical hapten exposure. Study context: Patients were mainly female, each with alopecia areata, totalis or universalis.

Germline V gives CDR1 MNHNY, CDR2 SVGAGI (reference sequence). Germline trimming cut 5 bases from V and 3 bases from J; bases unmatched to any gene: 24. The CDR3 spans 23 residues. Sample time point: pre-sensitization, week 0. The treatment here: therapeutic diphenylcyclopropenone sensitization with weekly scalp DPC. TCRdb passed the RACE reads through MiXCR, listing each CDR3 protein once. The sample yields fewer than 200,000 distinct CDR3 sequences, under 35% seen once. In this sample, this clonotype turned up a few times. The TCR was taken from a woman in her thirties with alopecia areata. Some clones in this sample may be carry-over from other donors' samples. The chain couples TRBV6-6 to TRBJ2-1, with TRBD2 matching 14 bases. Specimen: whole blood, collected in connection with sensitization to the hapten diphenylcyclopropenone (DPC). The CDR3 loop reads CASSSRLAGGPGVKVGFYNEQFF. CDR3 DNA: TGTGCCAGCAGTAGCAGACTAGCGGGAGGGCCGGGAGTGAAAGTAGGGTTCTACAATGAGCAGTTCTTC.